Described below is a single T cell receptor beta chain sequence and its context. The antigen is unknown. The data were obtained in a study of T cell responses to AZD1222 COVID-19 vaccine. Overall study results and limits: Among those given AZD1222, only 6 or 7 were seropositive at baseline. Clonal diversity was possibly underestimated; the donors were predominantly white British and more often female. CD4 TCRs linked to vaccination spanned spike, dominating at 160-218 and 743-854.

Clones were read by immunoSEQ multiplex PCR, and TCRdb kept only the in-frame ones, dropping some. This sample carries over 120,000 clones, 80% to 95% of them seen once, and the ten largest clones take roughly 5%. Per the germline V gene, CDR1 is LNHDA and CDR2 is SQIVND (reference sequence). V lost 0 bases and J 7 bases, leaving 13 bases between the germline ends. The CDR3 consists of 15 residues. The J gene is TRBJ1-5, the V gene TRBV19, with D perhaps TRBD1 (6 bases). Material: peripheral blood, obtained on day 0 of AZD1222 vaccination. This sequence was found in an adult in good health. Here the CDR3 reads CASSIDAPGAQPQHF. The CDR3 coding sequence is TGTGCCAGTAGTATAGATGCCCCGGGGGCGCAGCCCCAGCATTTT. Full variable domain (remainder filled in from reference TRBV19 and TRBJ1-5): DGGITQSPKYLFRKEGQNVTLSCEQNLNHDAMYWYRQDPGQGLRLIYYSQIVNDFQKGDIAEGYSVSREKKESFPLTVTSAQKNPTAFYLCASSIDAPGAQPQHFGDGTRLSIL.